These 5 T cell receptor beta chains share one sample of origin, sequenced in a study of T cell repertoires in cytomegalovirus infection. TCRdb itself ran the reads through MiXCR, one entry per CDR3 protein. The sample shows some 920,000 distinct CDR3 sequences, roughly 30% of them seen only once. These receptors have no known antigen. The sequencing used cultured CD8+ T cells from PBMCs, collected from culture after CMV antigen stimulation. These receptor sequences come from a human donor in good health (CMV status not recorded). Some clones in this sample may be carry-over from other donors' samples.

This clonotype occurred many times. This chain uses TRBV7-9 with TRBJ2-5, with TRBD2 identical over 9 bases. Germline values: CDR1 SEHNR, CDR2 FQNEAQ (reference sequence). CDR3 size: 16 residues. V shed 4 bases, J shed 3 bases, and the junction held 9 bases outside the gene matches. The CDR3 bases are TGTGCCAGCAGCTCCCTGCGCGGGGGGGCGAAAGAGACCCAGTACTTC. It is translated as CASSSLRGGAKETQYF.

This clonotype was seen only a few times. The chain employs TRBV20-1 and TRBJ2-2, with a weak D call TRBD1 (6 bases). This CDR3 has 15 amino acids. In germline, CDR1 is DFQATT, CDR2 SNEGSKA (reference sequence). Trimming stripped 3 bases from V and 5 bases from J, with 16 bases between. The CDR3 DNA sequence: TGCAGTGCTAGTCCCTGGGCAGGGGTTACCGGGGAGCTGTTTTTT. This sequence encodes CSASPWAGVTGELFF.

The V gene is TRBV13, the J gene TRBJ1-2; TRBD1 might be the D (5 bases). Per the germline V gene, CDR1 is PRHDT and CDR2 is FYEKMQ (reference sequence). The V and J ends lost 7 bases and 4 bases respectively, with 19 bases between them. The CDR3 contains 15 residues. The CDR3 sequence is CASTLRGDWSYGYTF. In nucleotides, the CDR3 is TGTGCCAGCACCCTGAGGGGAGACTGGTCCTATGGCTACACCTTC.

This clonotype was recorded a few times. V usage is TRBV27 and J usage is TRBJ1-2, with TRBD1 matching over 9 bases. Germline V gene sequence: CDR1 MNHEY, CDR2 SMNVEV (reference sequence). This CDR3 spans 15 amino acids. The trim removed 6 bases at V and 7 bases at J, leaving 12 bases unmatched. This chain's CDR3 is CASSPSSTGGLGYTF. CDR3 DNA sequence: TGTGCCAGCAGCCCATCCTCCACAGGGGGCCTTGGCTACACCTTC.

This chain uses TRBV12-3 or TRBV12-4 with TRBJ1-5, with D perhaps matching TRBD1 (5 bases). The CDR3 is 15 residues long. V was clipped by 6 bases and J by 2 bases, with 14 bases between them. The CDR3 DNA is TGTGCCAGCAGCTCTCAGGGAGGAGGCAATCAGCCCCAGCATTTT. This gives the protein CASSSQGGGNQPQHF.